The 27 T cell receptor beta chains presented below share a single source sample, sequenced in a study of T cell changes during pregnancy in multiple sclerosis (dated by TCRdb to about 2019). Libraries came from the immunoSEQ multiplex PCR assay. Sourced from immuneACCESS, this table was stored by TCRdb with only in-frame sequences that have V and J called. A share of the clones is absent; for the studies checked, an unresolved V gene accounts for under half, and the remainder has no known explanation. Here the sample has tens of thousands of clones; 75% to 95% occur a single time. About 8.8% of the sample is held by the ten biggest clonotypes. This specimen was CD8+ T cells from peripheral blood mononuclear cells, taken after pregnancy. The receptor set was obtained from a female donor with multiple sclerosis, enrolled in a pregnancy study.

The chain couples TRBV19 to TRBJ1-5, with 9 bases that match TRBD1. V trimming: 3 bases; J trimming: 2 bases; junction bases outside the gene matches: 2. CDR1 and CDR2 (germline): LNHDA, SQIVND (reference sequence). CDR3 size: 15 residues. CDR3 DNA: TGTGCCAGTAGTATGGGGGACAGGGGCAATCAGCCCCAGCATTTT. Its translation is CASSMGDRGNQPQHF.

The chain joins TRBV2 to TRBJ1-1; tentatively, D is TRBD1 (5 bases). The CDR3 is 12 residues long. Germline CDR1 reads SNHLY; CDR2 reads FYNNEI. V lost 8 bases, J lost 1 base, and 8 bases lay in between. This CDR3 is CASQGRNTEAFF. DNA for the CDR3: TGTGCCAGCCAGGGAAGGAACACTGAAGCTTTCTTT. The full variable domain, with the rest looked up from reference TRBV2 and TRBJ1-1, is EPEVTQTPSHQVTQMGQEVILRCVPISNHLYFYWYRQILGQKVEFLVSFYNNEISEKSEIFDDQFSVERPDGSNFTLKIRSTKLEDSAMYFCASQGRNTEAFFGQGTRLTVV.

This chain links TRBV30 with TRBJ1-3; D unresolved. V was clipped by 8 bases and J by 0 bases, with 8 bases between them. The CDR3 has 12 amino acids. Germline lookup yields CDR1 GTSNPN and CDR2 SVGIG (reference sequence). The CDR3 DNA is TGTGCCCTTTTATACTCTGGAAACACCATATATTTT. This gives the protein CALLYSGNTIYF.

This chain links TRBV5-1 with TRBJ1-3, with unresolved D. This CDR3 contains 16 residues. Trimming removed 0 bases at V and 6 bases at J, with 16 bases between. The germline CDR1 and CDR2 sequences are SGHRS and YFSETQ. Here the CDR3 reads CASSLGRTDLENTIYF. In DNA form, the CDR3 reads TGCGCCAGCAGCTTGGGAAGAACGGACTTGGAAAACACCATATATTTT.

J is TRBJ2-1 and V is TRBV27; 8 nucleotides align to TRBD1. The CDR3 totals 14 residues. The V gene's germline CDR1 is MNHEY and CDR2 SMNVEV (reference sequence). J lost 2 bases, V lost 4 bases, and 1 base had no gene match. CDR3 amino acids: CASSSRGPYNEQFF. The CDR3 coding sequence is TGTGCCAGCAGTTCCAGGGGGCCCTACAATGAGCAGTTCTTC.

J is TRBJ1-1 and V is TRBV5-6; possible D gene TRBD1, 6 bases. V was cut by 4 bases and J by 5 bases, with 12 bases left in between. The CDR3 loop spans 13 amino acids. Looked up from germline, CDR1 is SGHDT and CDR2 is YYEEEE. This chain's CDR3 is CASSKGQETEAFF. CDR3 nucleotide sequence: TGTGCCAGCAGCAAGGGACAAGAAACTGAAGCTTTCTTT.

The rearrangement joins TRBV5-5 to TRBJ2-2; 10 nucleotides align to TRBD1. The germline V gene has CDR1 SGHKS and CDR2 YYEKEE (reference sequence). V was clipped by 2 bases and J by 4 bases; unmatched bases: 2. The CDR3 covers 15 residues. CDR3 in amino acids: CASSFRDRGTGELFF. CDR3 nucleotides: TGTGCCAGCAGCTTCCGGGACAGGGGCACCGGGGAGCTGTTTTTT.

The CDR3 DNA reads as TGCGCCAGCAGCTTCTACCGGGACTCCGGGAGGACTGAAGCTTTCTTT. Its protein is CASSFYRDSGRTEAFF. The chain has TRBV5-1 and TRBJ1-1, with D possibly being TRBD1 (5 bases). V lost 2 bases and J 5 bases, leaving 19 bases between the germline ends. The CDR3 has 16 amino acids. CDR1 is SGHRS, CDR2 YFSETQ, per germline.

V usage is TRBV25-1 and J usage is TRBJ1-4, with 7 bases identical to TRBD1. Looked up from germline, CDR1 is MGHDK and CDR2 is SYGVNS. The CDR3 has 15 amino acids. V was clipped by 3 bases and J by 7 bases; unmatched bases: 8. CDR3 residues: CASSDPRGAVEKLFF. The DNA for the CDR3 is TGTGCCAGCAGTGACCCCAGGGGGGCGGTTGAAAAACTGTTTTTT.

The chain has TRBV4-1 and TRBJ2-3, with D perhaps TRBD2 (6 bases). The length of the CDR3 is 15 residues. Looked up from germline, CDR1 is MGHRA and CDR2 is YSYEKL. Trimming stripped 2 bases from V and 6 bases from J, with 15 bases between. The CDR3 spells CASSQPGEIGDTQYF. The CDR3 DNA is TGCGCCAGCAGCCAACCGGGAGAGATCGGGGATACGCAGTATTTT.

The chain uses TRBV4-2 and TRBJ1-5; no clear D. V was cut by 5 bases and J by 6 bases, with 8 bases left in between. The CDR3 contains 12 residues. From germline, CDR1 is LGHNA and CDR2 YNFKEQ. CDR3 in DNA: TGTGCCAGCAGCTTTCTACGTCAGCCCCAGCATTTT. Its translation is CASSFLRQPQHF.

The CDR3: CASSVGTSTGELFF. The DNA of the CDR3 is TGTGCCAGCAGTGTCGGGACTTCCACCGGGGAGCTGTTTTTT. The chain employs TRBV6-5 and TRBJ2-2; D is possibly TRBD2 (6 bases). V shed 5 bases and J shed 4 bases, with 11 bases lying between them. There are 14 residues in the CDR3. Germline loops: CDR1 MNHEY, CDR2 SVGAGI.

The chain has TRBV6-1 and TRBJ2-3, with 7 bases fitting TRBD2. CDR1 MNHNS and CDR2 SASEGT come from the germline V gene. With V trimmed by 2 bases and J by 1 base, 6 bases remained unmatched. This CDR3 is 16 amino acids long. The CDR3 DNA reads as TGTGCCAGCAGTGAATACCCAGCGGGACGCACAGATACGCAGTATTTT. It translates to CASSEYPAGRTDTQYF.

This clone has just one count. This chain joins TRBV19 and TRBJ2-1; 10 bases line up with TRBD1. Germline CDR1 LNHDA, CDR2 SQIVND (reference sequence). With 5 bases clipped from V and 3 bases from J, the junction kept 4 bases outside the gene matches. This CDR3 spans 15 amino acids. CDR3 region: CASSGTGAVYNEQFF. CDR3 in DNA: TGTGCCAGTAGTGGGACAGGGGCGGTCTACAATGAGCAGTTCTTC.

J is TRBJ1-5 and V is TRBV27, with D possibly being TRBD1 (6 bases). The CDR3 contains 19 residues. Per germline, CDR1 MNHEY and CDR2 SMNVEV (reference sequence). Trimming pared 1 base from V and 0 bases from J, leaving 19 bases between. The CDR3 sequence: CASSLYPARGEVSNQPQHF. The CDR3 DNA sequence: TGTGCCAGCAGTTTATATCCGGCCAGGGGAGAAGTTAGCAATCAGCCCCAGCATTTT.

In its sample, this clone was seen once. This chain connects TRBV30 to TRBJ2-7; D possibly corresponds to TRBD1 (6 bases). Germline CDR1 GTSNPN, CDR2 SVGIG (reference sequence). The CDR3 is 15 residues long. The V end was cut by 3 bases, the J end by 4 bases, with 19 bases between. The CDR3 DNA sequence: TGTGCCTGGAGCGCGACAGGTATAGGGGTTTACGAGCAGTACTTC. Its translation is CAWSATGIGVYEQYF.

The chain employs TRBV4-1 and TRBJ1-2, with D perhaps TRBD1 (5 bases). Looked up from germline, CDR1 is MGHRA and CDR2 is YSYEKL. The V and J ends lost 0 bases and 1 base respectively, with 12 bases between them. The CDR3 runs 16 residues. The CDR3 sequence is CASSQDRGARNYGYTF. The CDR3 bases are TGCGCCAGCAGCCAAGATAGGGGCGCGCGTAACTATGGCTACACCTTC.

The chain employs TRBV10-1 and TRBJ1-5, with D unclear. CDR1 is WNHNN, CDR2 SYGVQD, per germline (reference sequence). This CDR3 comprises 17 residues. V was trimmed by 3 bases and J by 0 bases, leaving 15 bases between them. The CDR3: CASSERGRKNSNQPQHF. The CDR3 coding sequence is TGCGCCAGCAGTGAAAGAGGAAGAAAAAATAGCAATCAGCCCCAGCATTTT.

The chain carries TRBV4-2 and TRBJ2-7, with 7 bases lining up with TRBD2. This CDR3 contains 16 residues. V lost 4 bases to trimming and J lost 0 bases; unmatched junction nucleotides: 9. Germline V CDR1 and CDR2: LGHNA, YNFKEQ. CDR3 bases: TGTGCCAGCAGCCCGGGTGGCGGGAGCCCCTCCTACGAGCAGTACTTC. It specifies CASSPGGGSPSYEQYF.

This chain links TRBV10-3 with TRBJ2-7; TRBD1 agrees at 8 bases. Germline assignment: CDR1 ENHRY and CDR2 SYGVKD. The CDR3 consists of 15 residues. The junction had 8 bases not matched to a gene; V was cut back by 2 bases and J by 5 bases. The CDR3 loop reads CAISERQGALHEQYF. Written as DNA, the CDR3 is TGTGCCATCAGTGAGCGGCAGGGGGCGCTTCACGAGCAGTACTTC.

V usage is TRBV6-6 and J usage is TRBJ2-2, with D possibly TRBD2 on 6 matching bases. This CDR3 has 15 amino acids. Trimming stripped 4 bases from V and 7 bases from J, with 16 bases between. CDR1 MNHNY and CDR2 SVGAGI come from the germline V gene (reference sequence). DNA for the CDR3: TGTGCCAGCAGTTCACCTTGGGAAGCGGGCGGGGAGCTGTTTTTT. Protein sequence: CASSSPWEAGGELFF.

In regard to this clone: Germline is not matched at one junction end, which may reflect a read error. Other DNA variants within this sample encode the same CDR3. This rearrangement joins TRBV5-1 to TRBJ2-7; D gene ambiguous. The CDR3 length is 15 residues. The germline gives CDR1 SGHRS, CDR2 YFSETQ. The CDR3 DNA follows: TGTGCCAGCAGCTCGAGTGAGCTAACGACCTACGAGCAGTACTTC. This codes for CASSSSELTTYEQYF.

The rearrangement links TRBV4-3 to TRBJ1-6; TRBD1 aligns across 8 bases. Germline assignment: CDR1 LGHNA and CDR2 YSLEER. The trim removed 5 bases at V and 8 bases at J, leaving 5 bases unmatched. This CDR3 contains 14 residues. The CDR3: CASSLTGGDSPLHF. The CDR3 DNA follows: TGCGCCAGCAGCTTAACAGGGGGGGATTCACCCCTCCACTTT.

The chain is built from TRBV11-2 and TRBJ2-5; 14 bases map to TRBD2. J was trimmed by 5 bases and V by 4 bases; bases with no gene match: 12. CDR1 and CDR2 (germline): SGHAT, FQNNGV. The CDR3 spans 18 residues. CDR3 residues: CASSSTVGTSGSGETQYF. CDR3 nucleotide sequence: TGTGCCAGCAGCTCCACCGTTGGGACTAGCGGGAGTGGGGAGACCCAGTACTTC.

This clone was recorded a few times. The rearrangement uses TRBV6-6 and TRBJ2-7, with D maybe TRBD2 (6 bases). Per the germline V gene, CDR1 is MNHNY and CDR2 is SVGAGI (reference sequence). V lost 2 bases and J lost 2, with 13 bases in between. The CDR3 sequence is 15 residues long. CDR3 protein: CASSYGGDRPYEQYF. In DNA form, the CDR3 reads TGTGCCAGCAGTTACGGAGGGGATCGCCCCTACGAGCAGTACTTC.

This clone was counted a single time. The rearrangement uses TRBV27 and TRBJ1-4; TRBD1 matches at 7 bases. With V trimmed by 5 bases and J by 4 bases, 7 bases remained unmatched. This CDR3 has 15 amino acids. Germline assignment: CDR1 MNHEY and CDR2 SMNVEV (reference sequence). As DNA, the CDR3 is TGTGCCAGCAGTCTAACCGGGACAGTTAATGAAAAACTGTTTTTT. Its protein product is CASSLTGTVNEKLFF. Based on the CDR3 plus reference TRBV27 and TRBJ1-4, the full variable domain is EAQVTQNPRYLITVTGKKLTVTCSQNMNHEYMSWYRQDPGLGLRQIYYSMNVEVTDKGDVPEGYKVSRKEKRNFPLILESPSPNQTSLYFCASSLTGTVNEKLFFGSGTQLSVL.

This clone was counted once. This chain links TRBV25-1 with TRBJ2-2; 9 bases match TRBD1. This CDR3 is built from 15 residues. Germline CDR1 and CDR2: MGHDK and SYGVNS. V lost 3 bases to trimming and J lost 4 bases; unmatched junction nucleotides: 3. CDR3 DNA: TGTGCCAGCAGTGACAGGGACAGGGTCACCGGGGAGCTGTTTTTT. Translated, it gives CASSDRDRVTGELFF.